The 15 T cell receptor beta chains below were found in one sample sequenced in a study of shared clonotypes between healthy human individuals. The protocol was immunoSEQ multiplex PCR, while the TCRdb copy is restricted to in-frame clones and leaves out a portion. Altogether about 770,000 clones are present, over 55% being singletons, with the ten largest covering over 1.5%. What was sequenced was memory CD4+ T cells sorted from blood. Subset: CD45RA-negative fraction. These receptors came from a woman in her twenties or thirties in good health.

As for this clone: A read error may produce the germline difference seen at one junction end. The CDR3 region is CASREGQPYTEAFF. In DNA form, the CDR3 reads TGTGCCAGCAGAGAAGGACAGCCTTACACTGAAGCTTTCTTT. V is TRBV2 and J is TRBJ1-1, with D maybe TRBD1 (6 bases). The length of the CDR3 is 14 residues. The germline CDR1 and CDR2 sequences are SNHLY and FYNNEI.

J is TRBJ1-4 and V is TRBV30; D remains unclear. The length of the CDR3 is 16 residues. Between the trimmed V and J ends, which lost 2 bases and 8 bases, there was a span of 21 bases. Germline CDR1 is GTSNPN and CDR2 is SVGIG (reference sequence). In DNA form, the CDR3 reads TGTGCCTGGAGTCTGTGGGCGCGGGCGTCGAGGGAAAAACTGTTTTTT. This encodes CAWSLWARASREKLFF.

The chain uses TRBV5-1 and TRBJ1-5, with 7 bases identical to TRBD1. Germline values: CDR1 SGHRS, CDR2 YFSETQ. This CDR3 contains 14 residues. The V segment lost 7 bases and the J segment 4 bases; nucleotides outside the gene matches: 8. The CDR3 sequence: CASSTGTVNQPQHF. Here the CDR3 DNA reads TGCGCCAGCTCGACCGGGACAGTAAATCAGCCCCAGCATTTT. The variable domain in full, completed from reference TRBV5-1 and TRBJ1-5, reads KAGVTQTPRYLIKTRGQQVTLSCSPISGHRSVSWYQQTPGQGLQFLFEYFSETQRNKGNFPGRFSGRQFSNSRSEMNVSTLELGDSALYLCASSTGTVNQPQHFGDGTRLSIL.

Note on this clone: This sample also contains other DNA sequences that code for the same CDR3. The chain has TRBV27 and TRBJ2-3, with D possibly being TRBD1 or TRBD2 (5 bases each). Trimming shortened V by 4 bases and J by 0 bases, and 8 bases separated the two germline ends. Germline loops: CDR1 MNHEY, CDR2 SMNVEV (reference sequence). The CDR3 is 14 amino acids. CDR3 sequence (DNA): TGTGCCAGCAGTTCCGGGGCTAGCACAGATACGCAGTATTTT. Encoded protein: CASSSGASTDTQYF.

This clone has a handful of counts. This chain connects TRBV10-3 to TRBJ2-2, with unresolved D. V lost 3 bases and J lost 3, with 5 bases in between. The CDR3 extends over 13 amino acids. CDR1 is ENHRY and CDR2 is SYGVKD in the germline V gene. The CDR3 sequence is CAISDRDTGELFF. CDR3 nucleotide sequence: TGTGCCATCAGTGATCGGGACACCGGGGAGCTGTTTTTT.

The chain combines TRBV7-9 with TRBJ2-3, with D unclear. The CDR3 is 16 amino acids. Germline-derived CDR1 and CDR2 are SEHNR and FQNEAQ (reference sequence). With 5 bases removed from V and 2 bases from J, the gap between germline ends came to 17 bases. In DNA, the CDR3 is TGTGCCAGCAGCCCCCGGACCCCAAAAATCACAGATACGCAGTATTTT. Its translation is CASSPRTPKITDTQYF.

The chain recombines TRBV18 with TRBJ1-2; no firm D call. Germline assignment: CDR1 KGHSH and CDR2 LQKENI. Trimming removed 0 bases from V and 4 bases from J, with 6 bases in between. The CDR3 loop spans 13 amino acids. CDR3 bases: TGTGCCAGCTCACCACCCTCTGGCTATGGCTACACCTTC. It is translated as CASSPPSGYGYTF.

DNA for the CDR3: TGTGCCAGCAGCCAAGAAAGGAACTCTGGAAACACCATATATTTT. Translation: CASSQERNSGNTIYF. The rearrangement uses TRBV4-2 and TRBJ1-3; D uncertain. V was clipped by 0 bases and J by 0 bases, with 6 bases between them. From germline, CDR1 is LGHNA and CDR2 YNFKEQ. The length of the CDR3 is 15 residues.

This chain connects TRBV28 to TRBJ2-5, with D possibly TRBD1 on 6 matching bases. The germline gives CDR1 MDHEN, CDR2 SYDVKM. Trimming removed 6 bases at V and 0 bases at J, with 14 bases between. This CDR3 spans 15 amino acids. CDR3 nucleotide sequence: TGTGCCAGCAGAATGGGTGGGGGCAACCAAGAGACCCAGTACTTC. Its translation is CASRMGGGNQETQYF.

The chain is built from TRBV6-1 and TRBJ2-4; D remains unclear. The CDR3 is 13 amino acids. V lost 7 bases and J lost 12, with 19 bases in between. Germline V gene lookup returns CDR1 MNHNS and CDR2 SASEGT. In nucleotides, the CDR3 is TGTGCCAGCATTGAGGCCGATGCAATGGCTCAGTACTTC. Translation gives CASIEADAMAQYF.

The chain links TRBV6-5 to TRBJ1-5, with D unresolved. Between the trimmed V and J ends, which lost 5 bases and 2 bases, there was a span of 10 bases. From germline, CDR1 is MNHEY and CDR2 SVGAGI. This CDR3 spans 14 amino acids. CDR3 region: CASSPRRGNQPQHF. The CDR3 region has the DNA TGTGCCAGCAGTCCCCGACGCGGCAATCAGCCCCAGCATTTT.

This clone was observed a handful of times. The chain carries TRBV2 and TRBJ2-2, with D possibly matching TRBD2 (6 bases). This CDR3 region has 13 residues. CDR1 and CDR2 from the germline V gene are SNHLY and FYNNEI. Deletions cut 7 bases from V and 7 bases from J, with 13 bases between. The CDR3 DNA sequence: TGTGCCAGCACACGGGAGATGGGCGGGGAGCTGTTTTTT. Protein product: CASTREMGGELFF.

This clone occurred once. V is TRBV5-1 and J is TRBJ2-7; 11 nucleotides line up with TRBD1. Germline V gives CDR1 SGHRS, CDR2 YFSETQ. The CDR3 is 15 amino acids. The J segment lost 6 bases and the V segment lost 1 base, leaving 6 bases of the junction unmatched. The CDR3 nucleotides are TGCGCCAGCAGCTTGTCGTTCGGGACAGGGGGCGAGCAGTACTTC. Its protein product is CASSLSFGTGGEQYF.

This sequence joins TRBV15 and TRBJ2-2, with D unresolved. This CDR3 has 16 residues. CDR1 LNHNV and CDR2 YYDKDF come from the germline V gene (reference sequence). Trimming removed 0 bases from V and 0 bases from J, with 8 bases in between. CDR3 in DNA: TGTGCCACCAGCAGAGATGTACTGGCGAACACCGGGGAGCTGTTTTTT. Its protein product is CATSRDVLANTGELFF.

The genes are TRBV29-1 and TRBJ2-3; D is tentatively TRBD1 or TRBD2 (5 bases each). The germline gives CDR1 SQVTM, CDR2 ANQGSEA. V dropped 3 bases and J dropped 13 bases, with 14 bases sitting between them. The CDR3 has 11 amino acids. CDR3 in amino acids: CSVDEGTVKYF. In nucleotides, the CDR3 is TGCAGCGTTGATGAGGGGACGGTAAAGTATTTT.